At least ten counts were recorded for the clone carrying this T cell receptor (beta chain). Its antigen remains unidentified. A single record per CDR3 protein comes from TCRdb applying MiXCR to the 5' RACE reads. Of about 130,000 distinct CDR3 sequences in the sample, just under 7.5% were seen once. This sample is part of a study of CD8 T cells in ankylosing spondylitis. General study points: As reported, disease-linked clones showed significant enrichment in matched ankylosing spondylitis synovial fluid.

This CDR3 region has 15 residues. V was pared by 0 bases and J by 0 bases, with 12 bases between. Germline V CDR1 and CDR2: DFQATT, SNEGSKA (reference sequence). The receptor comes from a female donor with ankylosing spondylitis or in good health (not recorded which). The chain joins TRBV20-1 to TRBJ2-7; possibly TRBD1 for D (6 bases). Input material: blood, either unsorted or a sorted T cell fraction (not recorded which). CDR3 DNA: TGCAGTGCTAGAGAGTCCCTGGACAGCTCCTACGAGCAGTACTTC. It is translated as CSARESLDSSYEQYF.